This T cell receptor (beta chain) derives from a study of post-analysis software for immune sequencing data. Only a few counts were recorded for this clonotype. TCR beta libraries were prepared from cDNA with unique molecular identifiers. TCRdb fed the PCR reads into MiXCR, producing one record per CDR3 protein. The sample carries 450,000 or so distinct CDR3 sequences, over 35% recorded once. This TCR came from a girl aged 5-17 years with multiple sclerosis. The sample taken for sequencing was blood.

The CDR3 is CSIKGQGPYEQYF. The CDR3 DNA sequence: TGCAGCATAAAGGGACAGGGCCCCTACGAGCAGTACTTC. The J gene is TRBJ2-7, the V gene TRBV29-1; 9 bases match TRBD1. This CDR3 has 13 amino acids. The germline gives CDR1 SQVTM, CDR2 ANQGSEA. V lost 8 bases, J lost 2 bases, and 7 bases stayed unmatched.